These 30 T cell receptor beta chains were sequenced from one sample in a study of shared clonotypes between healthy human individuals. Clones were sequenced by immunoSEQ multiplex PCR, and TCRdb holds only the in-frame ones, with some missing. Among 1.6 million or so clones listed, roughly 98.5% were seen once. Sequenced material: naive CD4+ T cells sorted from blood. Subset of the sample: CD45RA+ positively selected. All receptors derive from a man aged 30 to 39 in good health.

The chain is built from TRBV2 and TRBJ2-2; 7 nucleotides match TRBD1. The CDR3 length is 15 residues. Trimming took 6 bases from V and 6 from J; bases not matched to a gene: 10. The V gene's germline CDR1 is SNHLY and CDR2 FYNNEI. The CDR3, as DNA: TGTGCCAGCAGGATAGGGACAGTAGTGGCCGGGGAGCTGTTTTTT. Protein product: CASRIGTVVAGELFF.

The chain uses TRBV5-1 and TRBJ2-5, with D possibly being TRBD2 (5 bases). The V gene lost 0 bases and the J gene lost 3 bases, with 12 bases spanning the gap. CDR1 SGHRS and CDR2 YFSETQ come from the germline V gene. This CDR3 comprises 15 residues. The CDR3, as DNA: TGCGCCAGCAGCTTGGGCGACTACTACAAAGAGACCCAGTACTTC. The encoded protein is CASSLGDYYKETQYF.

Concerning this clone: The junction shows a germline mismatch at one end, possibly a read error. This chain uses TRBV7-7 with TRBJ2-3; 12 nucleotides line up with TRBD1. CDR3 size: 17 residues. Germline loops: CDR1 SSHAT, CDR2 FNYEAQ (reference sequence). CDR3 in DNA: TGTGCTAGCAGCCCCGGGGGGACAGGGGGCCTCACAGATACGCAGTATTTT. This gives the protein CASSPGGTGGLTDTQYF.

This clone was found once. The chain uses TRBV19 and TRBJ2-2; 7 nucleotides match TRBD1. Per the germline V gene, CDR1 is LNHDA and CDR2 is SQIVND (reference sequence). The CDR3 covers 15 residues. Trimming removed 6 bases from V and 0 bases from J; junction bases left unmatched: 4. The CDR3 reads CASRTGTANTGELFF. CDR3 sequence (DNA): TGTGCCAGTAGAACCGGGACAGCGAACACCGGGGAGCTGTTTTTT.

CDR3 in amino acids: CASSKRALNTGELFF. CDR3 coding DNA: TGTGCCAGTAGTAAGAGGGCCCTCAACACCGGGGAGCTGTTTTTT. J is TRBJ2-2 and V is TRBV19; a possible D gene is TRBD2 (5 bases). Between the trimmed V and J ends, which lost 4 bases and 2 bases, there was a span of 11 bases. Germline-derived CDR1 and CDR2 are LNHDA and SQIVND (reference sequence). The CDR3 is 15 amino acids.

In regard to this clone: Other DNA sequences in the sample encode the same CDR3. J is TRBJ1-2 and V is TRBV27; D gene uncertain. This CDR3 has 12 residues. Germline V CDR1 and CDR2: MNHEY, SMNVEV (reference sequence). Trimming removed 6 bases from V and 2 bases from J, with 7 bases in between. The CDR3 DNA is TGTGCCAGCAGGGGAGGGAACTATGGCTACACCTTC. It specifies CASRGGNYGYTF.

The CDR3 is CASRGRQGISVLFF. CDR3 coding DNA: TGTGCCAGCCGCGGGAGGCAGGGGATATCAGTCCTGTTTTTT. This chain joins TRBV6-6 and TRBJ1-4; D might be TRBD1 (6 bases). This CDR3 contains 14 residues. V was trimmed by 8 bases and J by 14 bases, leaving 24 bases between them. Germline CDR1 is MNHNY and CDR2 is SVGAGI (reference sequence).

The genes are TRBV19 and TRBJ1-4; TRBD1 matches 7 bases. The length of the CDR3 is 15 residues. Per germline, CDR1 LNHDA and CDR2 SQIVND (reference sequence). With V trimmed by 2 bases and J by 5 bases, 5 bases remained unmatched. The CDR3 reads CASSIPGQQNEKLFF. CDR3 bases: TGTGCCAGTAGTATACCGGGACAGCAGAATGAAAAACTGTTTTTT.

The rearrangement uses TRBV30 and TRBJ2-1, with 10 bases aligning to TRBD2. This CDR3 has 15 amino acids. The ends lost 4 bases at V and 8 bases at J; junction bases unmatched: 11. Germline V gives CDR1 GTSNPN, CDR2 SVGIG (reference sequence). This CDR3 is CAWTSGSEPGDEQFF. CDR3 nucleotide sequence: TGTGCCTGGACTAGCGGGAGTGAACCCGGGGATGAGCAGTTCTTC.

The V call is TRBV28, the J call TRBJ1-5; D is perhaps TRBD1 (5 bases). The CDR3 length is 16 residues. Germline lookup yields CDR1 MDHEN and CDR2 SYDVKM. Trimming shortened V by 5 bases and J by 4 bases, and 18 bases separated the two germline ends. The DNA of the CDR3 is TGTGCCAGCAGTCCGGCCGGGTGGGGGGGTAATCAGCCCCAGCATTTT. Translating gives CASSPAGWGGNQPQHF.

V gene TRBV21-1 combines with J gene TRBJ2-7; TRBD2 was called by the table and not checked on the DNA. TRBV21-1 is a listed pseudogene. The CDR3 length is 17 residues. CDR3 sequence reads: CASSPRLGRDYSYEQYF. The CDR3 region has the DNA TGTGCCAGCAGCCCACGCTTGGGGCGGGACTACTCCTACGAGCAGTACTTC.

J is TRBJ2-3 and V is TRBV27; maybe TRBD2 (5 bases). Germline assignment: CDR1 MNHEY and CDR2 SMNVEV (reference sequence). The CDR3 is 12 residues long. V was clipped by 5 bases and J by 8 bases, with 11 bases between them. In DNA form, the CDR3 reads TGTGCCAGCAGTCTTTCCCGGGGTACGCAGTATTTT. It translates to CASSLSRGTQYF.

This clone was detected once. The rearrangement links TRBV28 to TRBJ1-1; TRBD1 is a possible D gene (5 bases). The V and J ends lost 8 bases and 0 bases respectively, with 25 bases between them. The germline V gene encodes CDR1 MDHEN and CDR2 SYDVKM. The CDR3 length is 18 residues. The CDR3 DNA follows: TGTGCCAGCGGAGGTCCCGAGACGCAGGGTCAGATGAACACTGAAGCTTTCTTT. It is translated as CASGGPETQGQMNTEAFF. The whole variable domain, remainder taken from reference TRBV28 and TRBJ1-1, is DVKVTQSSRYLVKRTGEKVFLECVQDMDHENMFWYRQDPGLGLRLIYFSYDVKMKEKGDIPEGYSVSREKKERFSLILESASTNQTSMYLCASGGPETQGQMNTEAFFGQGTRLTVV.

The J gene is TRBJ2-3, the V gene TRBV7-2; 9 nucleotides line up with TRBD2. CDR1 SGHTA and CDR2 FQGNSA come from the germline V gene. Trimming cost V 5 bases and J 5 bases; bases outside gene matches: 5. CDR3 length: 14 residues. The CDR3 here is CASSQGLALDTQYF. Written as DNA, the CDR3 is TGTGCCAGCAGCCAGGGACTAGCTCTAGATACGCAGTATTTT.

The chain combines TRBV25-1 with TRBJ2-7, with a tentative D call TRBD1 (6 bases). CDR1 and CDR2 (germline): MGHDK, SYGVNS. Trimming left V 1 base short and J 3 bases short, with 10 bases between. There are 14 residues in the CDR3. The CDR3 spells CASSESGQIYEQYF. The CDR3, as DNA: TGTGCCAGCAGTGAATCCGGACAGATCTACGAGCAGTACTTC.

The chain couples TRBV6-5 to TRBJ2-1, with TRBD2 as a possible D gene (7 bases). Trimming removed 6 bases from V and 6 bases from J, with 18 bases in between. This CDR3 has 15 residues. Germline V CDR1 and CDR2: MNHEY, SVGAGI. CDR3 protein: CASSRGGGPVNEQFF. For the CDR3, the DNA is TGTGCCAGCAGCCGAGGGGGAGGGCCTGTCAATGAGCAGTTCTTC.

In DNA, the CDR3 is TGTGCCAGCAGCTTGTCGTTACTAGCGGCCCACTCAGGGGAGCAGTACTTC. Translation: CASSLSLLAAHSGEQYF. The gene calls are TRBV5-5 and TRBJ2-7, with 8 bases identical to TRBD2. Per the germline V gene, CDR1 is SGHKS and CDR2 is YYEKEE (reference sequence). The CDR3 is made up of 17 amino acids. The junction had 16 bases not matched to a gene; V was cut back by 1 base and J by 7 bases.

The rearrangement uses TRBV6-1 and TRBJ1-3; 8 bases are shared with TRBD1. J was trimmed by 7 bases and V by 4 bases; bases with no gene match: 12. Germline V gives CDR1 MNHNS, CDR2 SASEGT. The CDR3 runs to 16 residues. The CDR3 reads CASSGRVGQEGNTIYF. For the CDR3, the DNA is TGTGCCAGCAGTGGGAGGGTGGGACAGGAGGGGAACACCATATATTTT.

This rearrangement joins TRBV11-2 to TRBJ2-5; TRBD1 agrees at 11 bases. The CDR3 loop spans 16 amino acids. Germline CDR1 and CDR2: SGHAT and FQNNGV. The V segment lost 5 bases and the J segment 5 bases; nucleotides outside the gene matches: 10. CDR3 region: CASSPGDRGARETQYF. In DNA, the CDR3 is TGTGCCAGCAGCCCAGGGGACAGGGGGGCACGGGAGACCCAGTACTTC.

The rearrangement joins TRBV5-1 to TRBJ1-1; D is unresolved. Trimming pared 5 bases from V and 0 bases from J, leaving 8 bases between. Germline CDR1 is SGHRS and CDR2 is YFSETQ. This CDR3 spans 13 amino acids. CDR3 protein: CASRFQLNTEAFF. CDR3 nucleotide sequence: TGCGCCAGCAGATTCCAGTTGAACACTGAAGCTTTCTTT.

This rearrangement joins TRBV28 to TRBJ2-3; D is undetermined. Per the germline V gene, CDR1 is MDHEN and CDR2 is SYDVKM. Trimming pared 3 bases from V and 4 bases from J, leaving 5 bases between. This CDR3 contains 12 residues. The CDR3 bases are TGTGCCAGCAGTTTCGGTCCAGATACGCAGTATTTT. It is translated as CASSFGPDTQYF.

As to this clone: Within the sample, other DNA sequences also encode this same CDR3. This chain connects TRBV28 to TRBJ2-7; TRBD2 agrees at 10 bases. There are 14 residues in the CDR3. Germline CDR1 reads MDHEN; CDR2 reads SYDVKM. Trimming cost V 6 bases and J 2 bases; bases outside gene matches: 4. The CDR3 spells CASSSAGGPYEQYF. In nucleotides, the CDR3 is TGTGCCAGCAGCTCAGCGGGAGGGCCCTACGAGCAGTACTTC.

Points on this clone: The sample carries other DNA sequences with the same CDR3. The chain recombines TRBV18 with TRBJ2-7; D is possibly TRBD1 (6 bases). Germline V lookup: CDR1 KGHSH, CDR2 LQKENI. CDR3 length: 13 residues. V was clipped by 6 bases and J by 2 bases, with 11 bases between them. CDR3 protein: CASSPGDTYEQYF. The CDR3 nucleotides are TGTGCCAGCTCGCCCGGGGACACCTACGAGCAGTACTTC.

V usage is TRBV6-1 and J usage is TRBJ1-4, with a possible D match to TRBD1 (6 bases). CDR3 length: 15 residues. Trimming removed 10 bases at V and 7 bases at J, with 22 bases between. Germline assignment: CDR1 MNHNS and CDR2 SASEGT. CDR3 nucleotides: TGTGCCACAGGGGTTATGACAGCGGCAGTTGAAAAACTGTTTTTT. This sequence encodes CATGVMTAAVEKLFF.

This clone has just one count. V gene TRBV7-2 combines with J gene TRBJ2-1; D is undetermined. CDR1 is SGHTA and CDR2 is FQGNSA in the germline V gene. Trimming removed 0 bases from V and 4 bases from J, with 7 bases in between. The CDR3 loop spans 14 amino acids. For the CDR3, the DNA is TGTGCCAGCAGCTTAGCGTTAGAATACAATGAGCAGTTCTTC. Amino acid sequence: CASSLALEYNEQFF.

The chain links TRBV5-8 to TRBJ2-7; 9 nucleotides align to TRBD1. V lost 2 bases, J lost 6 bases, and 12 bases stayed unmatched. Germline lookup yields CDR1 SGHTS and CDR2 YDEGEE. The length of the CDR3 is 16 residues. The CDR3 loop is CASSFGYRGRSFEQYF. The CDR3 DNA reads as TGTGCCAGCAGCTTCGGCTACAGGGGGCGAAGTTTCGAGCAGTACTTC.

This clone was recorded once. Other nucleotide sequences from this sample produce the same CDR3. The gene calls are TRBV7-9 and TRBJ2-5, with D unresolved. Trimming stripped 2 bases from V and 4 bases from J, with 8 bases between. CDR1 and CDR2 (germline): SEHNR, FQNEAQ (reference sequence). The CDR3 runs to 13 residues. In DNA, the CDR3 is TGTGCCAGCAGCTTACGTGGTTCAGAGACCCAGTACTTC. It translates to CASSLRGSETQYF.

The chain has TRBV2 and TRBJ2-7; weak D call: TRBD1 (7 bases). The ends were cut back, 6 bases at V and 1 base at J, with 16 bases in the middle. Per germline, CDR1 SNHLY and CDR2 FYNNEI. This CDR3 is built from 15 residues. The CDR3 loop reads CASRPDRRVSYEQYF. The DNA for the CDR3 is TGTGCCAGCAGACCGGACAGGAGGGTTTCCTACGAGCAGTACTTC.

The V call is TRBV2, the J call TRBJ2-4, with no clear D. Trimming took 8 bases from V and 9 from J, leaving 20 bases between them. Germline CDR1 SNHLY, CDR2 FYNNEI. The CDR3 runs 14 residues. CDR3 coding DNA: TGTGCCAGCGGAAAGGAAGTGGGTTGGGGCATTCAGTACTTC. As protein: CASGKEVGWGIQYF.

The chain links TRBV27 to TRBJ2-7, with a possible D match to TRBD2 (5 bases). The germline V and J ends were trimmed by 6 bases and 3 bases, with 24 bases remaining between them. The CDR3 extends over 17 amino acids. Germline CDR1 MNHEY, CDR2 SMNVEV (reference sequence). CDR3 coding DNA: TGTGCCAGCAGCGAAATGTCGTGGGGAGACCTCTACTACGAGCAGTACTTC. Amino acid sequence: CASSEMSWGDLYYEQYF.